Each of the 14 T cell receptor beta chains below was sequenced from the same sample in a study of CD8+ T cells in alopecia areata. Sequencing templates came from extracted RNA that was reverse transcribed into cDNA. Assay: immunoSEQ multiplex PCR; the TCRdb copy retains only in-frame clones and omits some. The profile covers about 260,000 clones, with 45% to 70% appearing a single time and 0.75% to 0.95% taken by the ten largest. Treatment noted: oral pan-JAK inhibitor, 5-10 mg twice daily. Sequencing was performed on CD4+ T cells sorted from blood, taken between weeks 51 and 54, from a patient treated with tofacitinib. The receptors stem from a human donor with alopecia areata.

This sequence joins TRBV18 and TRBJ2-7; TRBD2 might be the D (5 bases). Germline V gives CDR1 KGHSH, CDR2 LQKENI. Trimming took off 3 bases at V and 3 bases at J, with 15 bases between the two ends. The CDR3 has 15 amino acids. The CDR3 nucleotides are TGTGCCAGCTCACCGGGAGCAGCCTCGATCTACGAGCAGTACTTC. Protein product: CASSPGAASIYEQYF.

This clone was seen only a few times. The chain links TRBV6-6 to TRBJ2-7; TRBD1 matches at 8 bases. V trimming: 7 bases; J trimming: 2 bases; junction bases outside the gene matches: 4. This CDR3 is built from 13 residues. Germline assignment: CDR1 MNHNY and CDR2 SVGAGI (reference sequence). CDR3 in DNA: TGTGCCAGCACTCCGACAGGGGCCTACGAGCAGTACTTC. It specifies CASTPTGAYEQYF.

The chain combines TRBV7-2 with TRBJ2-2; no reliable D call. Germline assignment: CDR1 SGHTA and CDR2 FQGNSA. The V gene lost 5 bases and the J gene lost 1 base, with 5 bases spanning the gap. The CDR3 extends over 13 amino acids. The DNA for the CDR3 is TGTGCCAGCAGCATTCAGAACACCGGGGAGCTGTTTTTT. It is translated as CASSIQNTGELFF.

This clone was recorded a few times. This sequence joins TRBV6-5 and TRBJ2-3; D remains ambiguous. The CDR3 runs 12 residues. V was pared by 5 bases and J by 6 bases, with 9 bases between. The germline gives CDR1 MNHEY, CDR2 SVGAGI. CDR3: CASSRPPDTQYF. The CDR3, as DNA: TGTGCCAGCAGTCGACCTCCGGATACGCAGTATTTT.

V is TRBV7-6 and J is TRBJ1-1; perhaps TRBD1 as D (5 bases). V was pared by 7 bases and J by 9 bases, with 18 bases between. The CDR3 spans 13 residues. CDR1 and CDR2 from the germline V gene are SGHVS and FNYEAQ. The chain's CDR3 is CASILDGAGKAFF. CDR3 DNA: TGTGCCAGCATCCTAGACGGAGCAGGGAAAGCTTTCTTT.

The chain uses TRBV30 and TRBJ2-7; D perhaps matches TRBD2 (5 bases). Germline V CDR1 and CDR2: GTSNPN, SVGIG (reference sequence). The CDR3 length is 14 residues. The ends were cut back, 2 bases at V and 2 bases at J, with 13 bases in the middle. The CDR3 sequence: CAWSLGGRPYEQYF. CDR3 sequence (DNA): TGTGCCTGGAGTTTGGGTGGGAGACCCTACGAGCAGTACTTC.

The chain links TRBV29-1 to TRBJ2-6; TRBD2 aligns across 9 bases. In germline, CDR1 is SQVTM, CDR2 ANQGSEA. The length of the CDR3 is 18 residues. With V trimmed by 4 bases and J by 0 bases, 10 bases remained unmatched. CDR3 DNA sequence: TGCAGCGTTGTAGGGGTAGCGGGGGCCATCTCTGGGGCCAACGTCCTGACTTTC. Encoded protein: CSVVGVAGAISGANVLTF.

V usage is TRBV4-2 and J usage is TRBJ1-2; D possibly corresponds to TRBD1 (5 bases). Between the trimmed V and J ends, which lost 1 base and 4 bases, there was a span of 16 bases. CDR3 length: 16 amino acids. Germline assignment: CDR1 LGHNA and CDR2 YNFKEQ. The CDR3: CASSQAEIGTAYGYTF. CDR3 bases: TGTGCCAGCAGCCAAGCCGAAATCGGGACCGCCTATGGCTACACCTTC.

This clone has just one count. This rearrangement joins TRBV29-1 to TRBJ1-2; the D gene is possibly TRBD1 (5 bases). Germline V CDR1 and CDR2: SQVTM, ANQGSEA. The length of the CDR3 is 11 residues. V dropped 4 bases and J dropped 14 bases, with 17 bases sitting between them. The CDR3 DNA reads as TGCAGCGTTGGTTGGGAAGCCGCAGGGACCTTC. It specifies CSVGWEAAGTF.

The chain employs TRBV29-1 and TRBJ1-2; 8 bases match TRBD1. The CDR3 length is 14 residues. Germline V gene sequence: CDR1 SQVTM, CDR2 ANQGSEA. V was clipped by 3 bases and J by 6 bases; unmatched bases: 9. Here the CDR3 DNA reads TGCAGCGTTGATGGGTTCGACAGGGGAGATGGCTACACCTTC. Encoded protein: CSVDGFDRGDGYTF.

V and J are TRBV5-1 and TRBJ2-7; the D is unclear. The CDR3 length is 14 residues. V was cut by 1 base and J by 2 bases, with 10 bases left in between. CDR1 SGHRS and CDR2 YFSETQ come from the germline V gene. The CDR3 DNA reads as TGCGCCAGCAGCTTGCAGTCTGATGCCTACGAGCAGTACTTC. Residues: CASSLQSDAYEQYF. Full variable domain (missing parts from reference TRBV5-1 and TRBJ2-7): KAGVTQTPRYLIKTRGQQVTLSCSPISGHRSVSWYQQTPGQGLQFLFEYFSETQRNKGNFPGRFSGRQFSNSRSEMNVSTLELGDSALYLCASSLQSDAYEQYFGPGTRLTVT.

V gene TRBV27 combines with J gene TRBJ2-4; TRBD2 might be the D (6 bases). The germline CDR1 and CDR2 sequences are MNHEY and SMNVEV (reference sequence). The germline V and J ends were trimmed by 6 bases and 8 bases, with 17 bases remaining between them. The length of the CDR3 is 14 residues. CDR3 DNA: TGTGCCAGCAGCCGCCTCCTAGGGGAGGACATTCAGTACTTC. Translating gives CASSRLLGEDIQYF.

The sample holds one count of this clone. The rearrangement joins TRBV18 to TRBJ2-7; D remains ambiguous. V shed 2 bases and J shed 3 bases, with 8 bases lying between them. The CDR3 is 13 amino acids. Germline V CDR1 and CDR2: KGHSH, LQKENI. The CDR3: CASSPAANYEQYF. The CDR3 coding sequence is TGTGCCAGCTCACCAGCGGCGAACTACGAGCAGTACTTC. Full variable domain (outside the CDR3, taken from reference TRBV18 and TRBJ2-7): NAGVMQNPRHLVRRRGQEARLRCSPMKGHSHVYWYRQLPEEGLKFMVYLQKENIIDESGMPKERFSAEFPKEGPSILRIQQVVRGDSAAYFCASSPAANYEQYFGPGTRLTVT.

This clone turned up a few times. Germline is not matched at one junction end, which may reflect a read error. CDR3 sequence: CASSTWEAPSDEQYF. The CDR3 DNA is TGTGCCAGTAGTACATGGGAGGCTCCCTCCGACGAGCAGTACTTC. This chain connects TRBV19 to TRBJ2-7; a weak D match, TRBD2 (6 bases). The germline gives CDR1 LNHDA, CDR2 SQIVND (reference sequence). This CDR3 is built from 15 residues.